A single sample gave rise to the 18 T cell receptor beta chains below, sequenced in a study of T cell responses to AZD1222 COVID-19 vaccine (dated by TCRdb to about 2021). What this sample's time point label stands for: baseline before first vaccination. The library came from the immunoSEQ multiplex PCR assay. TCRdb provides this immuneACCESS table in a form limited to in-frame rearrangements. Some clones are lacking; in checked studies, under half of them reflect an unresolved V gene, and why the rest are absent is not known. The sample includes roughly 130,000 clones, with about 90% observed a single time. Of the sample, about 7.9% is held by the ten largest clones. The specimen was peripheral blood, collected on day 0 of AZD1222 vaccination. These receptor sequences come from an adult in good health.

This clone was seen once. For the CDR3, the DNA is TGTGCCAGCAGCCGAGACGGACGTTACAATGAGCAGTTCTTC. The encoded protein is CASSRDGRYNEQFF. This chain joins TRBV6-4 and TRBJ2-1; D not certain. V gave up 6 bases and J gave up 4 bases, with 13 bases separating them. This CDR3 has 14 amino acids. The V gene's germline CDR1 is MRHNA and CDR2 SNTAGT.

This clone was counted only a few times. This rearrangement joins TRBV5-1 to TRBJ1-6; D uncertain. There are 16 residues in the CDR3. Deletions cut 1 base from V and 4 bases from J, with 12 bases between. Germline CDR1 is SGHRS and CDR2 is YFSETQ. The CDR3 loop reads CASSLLSEPYNSPLHF. In DNA, the CDR3 is TGCGCCAGCAGCTTGCTTTCAGAGCCTTATAATTCACCCCTCCACTTT.

This clone was detected only once. The chain employs TRBV7-6 and TRBJ2-6; possibly TRBD2 for D (5 bases). This CDR3 is 16 amino acids long. Germline V gene lookup returns CDR1 SGHVS and CDR2 FNYEAQ. V gave up 5 bases and J gave up 3 bases, with 14 bases separating them. The CDR3 DNA reads as TGTGCCAGCAGCCGCGGGTCTGGGTTTGGGGCCAACGTCCTGACTTTC. Protein product: CASSRGSGFGANVLTF.

The chain carries TRBV9 and TRBJ2-1, with 7 bases identical to TRBD2. The CDR3 spans 14 residues. With 0 bases clipped from V and 6 bases from J, the junction kept 3 bases outside the gene matches. Germline-derived CDR1 and CDR2 are SGDLS and YYNGEE. The chain's CDR3 is CASSVGPSGNEQFF. In nucleotides, the CDR3 is TGTGCCAGCAGCGTAGGGCCTAGCGGCAATGAGCAGTTCTTC. The variable domain in full, completed from reference TRBV9 and TRBJ2-1, reads DSGVTQTPKHLITATGQRVTLRCSPRSGDLSVYWYQQSLDQGLQFLIQYYNGEERAKGNILERFSAQQFPDLHSELNLSSLELGDSALYFCASSVGPSGNEQFFGPGTRLTVL.

This clone has only a few counts. V usage is TRBV10-2 and J usage is TRBJ1-5; D gene ambiguous. The CDR3 runs to 13 residues. In germline, CDR1 is WSHSY, CDR2 SAAADI. V was clipped by 6 bases and J by 3 bases, with 9 bases between them. The CDR3 DNA follows: TGCGCCAGCAGACCGGCCCTCAATCAGCCCCAGCATTTT. It codes for CASRPALNQPQHF.

This chain joins TRBV28 and TRBJ2-5; D is unresolved. The V end was cut by 2 bases, the J end by 7 bases, with 8 bases between. CDR1 MDHEN and CDR2 SYDVKM come from the germline V gene. CDR3 length: 12 residues. The CDR3 loop reads CASSLNDRTQYF. The CDR3 nucleotides are TGTGCCAGCAGTTTAAATGATAGGACCCAGTACTTC.

The chain is built from TRBV28 and TRBJ1-2; no clear D. Germline CDR1 is MDHEN and CDR2 is SYDVKM. This CDR3 comprises 12 residues. V lost 2 bases and J 5 bases, leaving 6 bases between the germline ends. Here the CDR3 reads CASSLLGYGYTF. In nucleotides, the CDR3 is TGTGCCAGCAGTTTACTAGGGTATGGCTACACCTTC.

The chain uses TRBV30 and TRBJ1-4; D perhaps matches TRBD1 (5 bases). CDR3 length: 13 residues. Germline V gene sequence: CDR1 GTSNPN, CDR2 SVGIG (reference sequence). The germline V and J ends were trimmed by 2 bases and 8 bases, with 12 bases remaining between them. The CDR3 region is CAWSWVGPEKLFF. DNA of the CDR3: TGTGCCTGGAGTTGGGTGGGGCCAGAAAAACTGTTTTTT.

The CDR3 DNA reads TGTGCCAGTATGAAGGAGTTAGGACGGGCAGCCAATTCACCCCTCCACTTT. This translates into CASMKELGRAANSPLHF. The chain recombines TRBV19 with TRBJ1-6; D not resolved. Deletions cut 7 bases from V and 7 bases from J, with 23 bases between. CDR1 LNHDA and CDR2 SQIVND come from the germline V gene (reference sequence). CDR3 length: 17 amino acids.

This clone was picked up one time. This sequence joins TRBV10-3 and TRBJ2-5; D is perhaps TRBD1 or TRBD2 (6 bases each). V lost 3 bases to trimming and J lost 5 bases, with 13 bases between them. CDR3 length: 14 residues. CDR1 is ENHRY, CDR2 SYGVKD, per germline. The CDR3 DNA follows: TGTGCCATCAGTGACGGGGGCGCGGGGGAGACCCAGTACTTC. This sequence encodes CAISDGGAGETQYF.

Here the CDR3 reads CASSYGGNTEAFF. CDR3 DNA: TGTGCCAGCAGTTACGGGGGGAACACTGAAGCTTTCTTT. The chain links TRBV6-6 to TRBJ1-1; tentatively, D is TRBD1 (5 bases). In germline, CDR1 is MNHNY, CDR2 SVGAGI (reference sequence). V was shortened by 2 bases and J by 1 base, with 5 bases between the two germline ends. The CDR3 is made up of 13 amino acids.

The chain employs TRBV2 and TRBJ1-5; D might be TRBD1 (5 bases). This CDR3 is 16 amino acids long. V was pared by 6 bases and J by 2 bases, with 17 bases between. Germline CDR1 and CDR2: SNHLY and FYNNEI. CDR3 loop: CASSELQGRGNQPQHF. As DNA, the CDR3 is TGTGCCAGCAGCGAGCTCCAGGGTCGCGGCAATCAGCCCCAGCATTTT. Filled out from reference TRBV2 and TRBJ1-5, the complete variable domain reads EPEVTQTPSHQVTQMGQEVILRCVPISNHLYFYWYRQILGQKVEFLVSFYNNEISEKSEIFDDQFSVERPDGSNFTLKIRSTKLEDSAMYFCASSELQGRGNQPQHFGDGTRLSIL.

V usage is TRBV18 and J usage is TRBJ1-1; D remains unclear. Germline lookup yields CDR1 KGHSH and CDR2 LQKENI. This CDR3 is built from 13 residues. The germline V and J ends were trimmed by 2 bases and 3 bases, with 7 bases remaining between them. CDR3 DNA: TGTGCCAGCTCACCAAGCGGGTACACTGAAGCTTTCTTT. This translates into CASSPSGYTEAFF.

The chain joins TRBV7-2 to TRBJ1-2, with D possibly TRBD1 on 5 matching bases. V was cut by 0 bases and J by 7 bases, with 9 bases left in between. CDR1 is SGHTA, CDR2 FQGNSA, per germline. This CDR3 is built from 13 residues. CDR3 sequence: CASSLARVGGYTF. CDR3 DNA: TGTGCCAGCAGCTTAGCCAGGGTCGGTGGCTACACCTTC.

The V call is TRBV19, the J call TRBJ2-5; TRBD2 aligns across 7 bases. The CDR3 contains 13 residues. CDR1 and CDR2 from the germline V gene are LNHDA and SQIVND (reference sequence). The V segment lost 5 bases and the J segment 6 bases; nucleotides outside the gene matches: 6. The CDR3 spells CASSSGGRKTQYF. CDR3 coding DNA: TGTGCCAGTAGTTCCGGGGGGAGGAAGACCCAGTACTTC.

This chain links TRBV29-1 with TRBJ2-7; TRBD2 is a possible D gene (5 bases). The CDR3 has 11 amino acids. V was pared by 4 bases and J by 4 bases, with 8 bases between. Germline assignment: CDR1 SQVTM and CDR2 ANQGSEA. CDR3 amino acids: CSVGELYEQYF. CDR3 nucleotide sequence: TGCAGCGTTGGGGAGTTGTACGAGCAGTACTTC.

The V gene is TRBV2, the J gene TRBJ2-7, with D possibly TRBD1 on 6 matching bases. This CDR3 comprises 12 residues. Germline-derived CDR1 and CDR2 are SNHLY and FYNNEI. The germline V and J ends were trimmed by 6 bases and 4 bases, with 10 bases remaining between them. The CDR3 region has the DNA TGTGCCAGCAGGGGGGCGGGTTACGAGCAGTACTTC. Translated, it gives CASRGAGYEQYF.

CDR3 amino acids: CAWSAGGETQYF. Here the CDR3 DNA reads TGTGCCTGGAGTGCCGGAGGGGAGACCCAGTACTTC. The genes are TRBV30 and TRBJ2-5, with D possibly matching TRBD2 (6 bases). CDR3 length equals 12 residues. Trimming cost V 1 base and J 5 bases, with 8 bases left between them. The germline V gene has CDR1 GTSNPN and CDR2 SVGIG (reference sequence).